This T cell receptor beta chain was sequenced for a study of T cell repertoires in cytomegalovirus infection. As for the study in general: In the study, CMV epitopes included recently identified HLA-C-restricted and well-studied HLA-B-restricted ones. Signatures in public TCR beta sequences pointed to both CMV infection and matching HLA type.

This CDR3 is 16 amino acids long. J was trimmed by 1 base and V by 4 bases; bases with no gene match: 5. Germline V gives CDR1 LNHNV, CDR2 YYDKDF (reference sequence). Whole-study results and caveats: The ex vivo response was dominated by HLA-C-restricted CMV-specific TCR beta clonotypes. CMV carriers having the relevant HLA were flagged by cumulative public TCR beta family frequency.

From the reads, TCRdb called clonotypes with MiXCR, one entry per CDR3 protein. The sample lists about 480,000 distinct CDR3 sequences; around 35% were seen once. Note on this clonotype: Its antigen remains unidentified.

This sequence originates from a human donor in good health (CMV status not recorded). Some clones in this sample may be carry-over from other donors' samples. The chain is built from TRBV15 and TRBJ2-2; 8 bases are a match to TRBD2. The sample in question was cultured PBMCs, obtained from culture after CMV antigen stimulation. The CDR3 loop reads CATSTTSGWNTGELFF. CDR3 nucleotide sequence: TGTGCCACCAGCACTACTAGCGGATGGAACACCGGGGAGCTGTTTTTT.